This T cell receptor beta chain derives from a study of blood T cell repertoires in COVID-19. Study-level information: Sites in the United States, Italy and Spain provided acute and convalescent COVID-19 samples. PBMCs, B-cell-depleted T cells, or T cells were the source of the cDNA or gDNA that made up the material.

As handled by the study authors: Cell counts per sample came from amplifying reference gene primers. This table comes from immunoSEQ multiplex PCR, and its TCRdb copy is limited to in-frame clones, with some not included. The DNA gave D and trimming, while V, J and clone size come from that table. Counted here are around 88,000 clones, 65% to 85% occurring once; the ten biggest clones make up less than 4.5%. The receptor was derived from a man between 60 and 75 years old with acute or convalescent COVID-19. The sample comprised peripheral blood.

The CDR3 loop is CASEGQNTGELFF. CDR3 coding DNA: TGTGCCAGTGAAGGACAGAACACCGGGGAGCTGTTTTTT. V is TRBV19 and J is TRBJ2-2; possibly TRBD1 for D (5 bases). The V end lost 8 bases, the J end lost 1 base, and 8 bases lay between the germline ends. The V gene's germline CDR1 is LNHDA and CDR2 SQIVND (reference sequence). The CDR3 has 13 amino acids.